This is a list of T cell receptor beta chains from one sample in a study of blood T cell repertoires in COVID-19. The protocol was immunoSEQ multiplex PCR, while the TCRdb copy is restricted to in-frame clones and leaves out a portion. Of some 320,000 clones listed, roughly 86% are singletons. The sample consisted of PBMCs or T cells enriched from blood (not recorded which). The origin of the receptors is a woman aged 25 to 39 who had recovered from COVID-19. The CDR3 runs from the conserved cysteine through the conserved F or W. Fields, in order: J gene, D gene, V gene, clone size, CDR3 DNA, CDR3 protein. A D gene is named only where the DNA matches it firmly. Expanded clones are given a class, and other clones once, few, many or no size at all.

>TRBJ2-7|TRBD1|TRBV5-1|NA
TGCGCCAGCAGCTTGGAGGGTCCAGGGGACAGCGAGCAGTACTTC
CASSLEGPGDSEQYF
>TRBJ1-2|TRBD1|TRBV9|NA
TGTGCCAGCAGCGTCGACCTTGGACAGGGGGTAGAAGGCTACACCTTC
CASSVDLGQGVEGYTF
>TRBJ1-4|NA|TRBV27|NA
TGTGCCAGCACTAGGTCCGGGCACGAGGGTGAAAAACTGTTTTTT
CASTRSGHEGEKLFF
>TRBJ2-2|NA|TRBV7-3|NA
TGTGCCAGCAGCGTCAATGGGGGCTGGGCCACCGGGGAGCTGTTTTTT
CASSVNGGWATGELFF
>TRBJ2-2|TRBD2|TRBV5-4|NA
TGTGCCAGCAGCCGGGGACTAGCGGCGAACACCGGGGAGCTGTTTTTT
CASSRGLAANTGELFF
>TRBJ2-3|TRBD2|TRBV19|NA
TGTGCCAGTAGTCTCTCGGGGGAGCGGGGAGATACGCAGTATTTT
CASSLSGERGDTQYF
>TRBJ2-2|TRBD1|TRBV29-1|NA
TGCAGCGTTGAAGTAAAAGGGGGCTCAGGGGAGCTGTTTTTT
CSVEVKGGSGELFF
>TRBJ2-2|NA|TRBV20-1|once
TGCAGTGCCAGTACGCGGGGGAACACCGGGGAGCTGTTTTTT
CSASTRGNTGELFF
>TRBJ2-3|NA|TRBV7-8|NA
TGTGCCAGCAGATTGTTGCAGGGAACTCTTCTCACAGATACGCAGTATTTT
CASRLLQGTLLTDTQYF
>TRBJ1-2|NA|TRBV7-2|NA
TGTGCCAGCAGCTTGTCCCCTATTGATGGCTACACCTTC
CASSLSPIDGYTF
>TRBJ1-3|NA|TRBV10-3|NA
TGTGCCATCAGCCTCCGGGGGAGCTCTGGAAACACCATATATTTT
CAISLRGSSGNTIYF
>TRBJ1-2|NA|TRBV27|once
TGTGCCAGCAGTACACGATGGGGGGGGGCAGGGTCCAATTATGGCTACACCTTC
CASSTRWGGAGSNYGYTF
>TRBJ1-5|NA|TRBV27|NA
TGTGCCAGCAGTCGCCGGGAGGGCAATCAGCCCCAGCATTTT
CASSRREGNQPQHF
>TRBJ1-2|NA|TRBV6-2/TRBV6-3|NA
TGTGCCAGCAGCGGACAGTTAGTAGCTAACTATGGCTACACCTTC
CASSGQLVANYGYTF
>TRBJ1-3|NA|TRBV27|NA
TGTGCCAGCAGTTTTGGGGGGGCTGGAAACACCATATATTTT
CASSFGGAGNTIYF
>TRBJ2-5|TRBD1|TRBV10-3|NA
TGTGCCACAGCTTGGGACAGGGAAGAGACCCAGTACTTC
CATAWDREETQYF
>TRBJ2-5|TRBD2|TRBV9|once
TGTGCCAGCAGTCCCACCGGGACTAGCGACGAGACCCAGTACTTC
CASSPTGTSDETQYF
>TRBJ1-6|TRBD1|TRBV19|NA
TGTGCCAGTAGTCCCAGGGACAGTAATTCACCCCTCCACTTT
CASSPRDSNSPLHF
>TRBJ2-2|TRBD1|TRBV7-8|NA
TGTGCCAGCAGCGCCTACAGGGGGCGGCTTGGGAACACCGGGGAGCTGTTTTTT
CASSAYRGRLGNTGELFF
>TRBJ1-6|NA|TRBV19|NA
TGTGCCAGTACCCCACATGGGAGTGATTCACCCCTCCACTTT
CASTPHGSDSPLHF
>TRBJ1-2|NA|TRBV10-1|NA
TGCGCCAGCAGTAGCTACAGGGATTACGGCTACACCTTC
CASSSYRDYGYTF
>TRBJ1-5|TRBD1|TRBV19|NA
TGTGCCAGTTGGGCGGTAGGGGGCCTTCAGCCCCAGCATTTT
CASWAVGGLQPQHF
>TRBJ1-5|TRBD1|TRBV19|few
TGTGCCAGTAGTATAGGGACAGGGAATCAGCCCCAGCATTTT
CASSIGTGNQPQHF
>TRBJ2-7|TRBD2|TRBV6-5|NA
TGTGCCAGCAGACCGACTAGCGGGGTCTCCGAGCAGTACTTC
CASRPTSGVSEQYF
>TRBJ1-1|TRBD1|TRBV30|NA
TGTGCCTGGACTGAGGACAGGGCGGTTGAAGCTTTCTTT
CAWTEDRAVEAFF
>TRBJ2-2|NA|TRBV7-9|once
TGTGCCAGCAGCTTAGCCCCAGGTAACACCGGGGAGCTGTTTTTT
CASSLAPGNTGELFF
>TRBJ1-2|TRBD1|TRBV24-1|NA
TGTGCCACCAGTGATTCGCCCCCGACAGGGCACTATGGCTACACCTTC
CATSDSPPTGHYGYTF
>TRBJ2-1|NA|TRBV7-2|NA
TGTGCCAGCAGCTTATCTCATAGTAGCGATGAGCAGTTCTTC
CASSLSHSSDEQFF
>TRBJ2-7|TRBD1|TRBV28|NA
TGTGCCAGCAGTATCGGACAGGGATTTTTGGAGCAGTACTTC
CASSIGQGFLEQYF
>TRBJ2-7|NA|TRBV19|once
TGTGCCAGTAGCCCAAGGGGGACACGTTACGAGCAGTACTTC
CASSPRGTRYEQYF
>TRBJ1-2|NA|TRBV3-1/TRBV3-2|NA
TGTGCCAGCAGCCAAGGTCACGGGACTAACTATGGCTACACCTTC
CASSQGHGTNYGYTF
>TRBJ2-7|TRBD2|TRBV6-1|NA
TGTGCCAGCAGTGAGATTAGGAGGCTAGCGGGGGGCCACGAGCAGTACTTC
CASSEIRRLAGGHEQYF
>TRBJ2-5|NA|TRBV7-2|NA
TGTGCCAGCAGCTTAGACAGGGTAGGGGAGACCCAGTACTTC
CASSLDRVGETQYF
>TRBJ1-2|NA|TRBV5-6|once
TGTGCCAGCAGCCTACGAATACAGCCACTTAACTATGGCTACACCTTC
CASSLRIQPLNYGYTF
>TRBJ2-3|NA|TRBV29-1|once
TGCAGCGTTCACTCCTTCGCAGATACGCAGTATTTT
CSVHSFADTQYF
>TRBJ1-2|NA|TRBV6-5|NA
TGTGCCAGCAGTTTGGCAGGGGATGGCTACACCTTC
CASSLAGDGYTF
>TRBJ1-4|NA|TRBV15|NA
TGTGCCACCAGCCACATCGGGGGGACTAATGAAAAACTGTTTTTT
CATSHIGGTNEKLFF
>TRBJ1-1|NA|TRBV28|NA
TGTGCGACCAAGGAGGCCGGAACGAACACTGAAGCTTTCTTT
CATKEAGTNTEAFF
>TRBJ1-1|NA|TRBV21-1|NA
TGTGCCAGCAGCAAAGAAGGGTCTGCAACAGGGAAGACTGAAGCTTTCTTT
CASSKEGSATGKTEAFF
>TRBJ1-3|NA|TRBV11-2|NA
TGTGCCAGCAGCTTAGATCTCGCAGTAATCTCTGGAAACACCATATATTTT
CASSLDLAVISGNTIYF
>TRBJ2-5|TRBD1|TRBV19|NA
TGTGCCAGTAGCTCTTCAGGGGGAGAGACCCAGTACTTC
CASSSSGGETQYF
>TRBJ1-2|NA|TRBV6-2/TRBV6-3|NA
TGTGCCAGCAGTTACAGCCAGGGGATATACTATGGCTACACCTTC
CASSYSQGIYYGYTF
>TRBJ2-6|TRBD1|TRBV18|once
TGTGCCAGCTCACACAGGGGGTCTGGGGCCAACGTCCTGACTTTC
CASSHRGSGANVLTF
>TRBJ1-1|NA|TRBV28|NA
TGTGCCAGCACCTCGCAAACAGGGCGCGTCACTGAAGCTTTCTTT
CASTSQTGRVTEAFF
>TRBJ1-1|NA|TRBV5-1|NA
TGCGCCAGCAGCTCGCAGCGGGGTGAAGCTTTCTTT
CASSSQRGEAFF
>TRBJ1-1|TRBD1|TRBV27|NA
TGTGCCAGCAGCCGACAGGGGGGGACTGAAGCTTTCTTT
CASSRQGGTEAFF
>TRBJ2-7|TRBD1|TRBV6-2/TRBV6-3|NA
TGTGCCAGCAGCCGGACAGGAGATTACGAGCAGTACTTC
CASSRTGDYEQYF
>TRBJ2-1|TRBD2|TRBV5-1|NA
TGCGCCAGCAGCCCCGGGGGGGCTGAAAACAATGAGCAGTTCTTC
CASSPGGAENNEQFF
>TRBJ1-2|TRBD1|TRBV2|NA
TGTGCCAGCAGCCGACAGGGCAATGGCTACACCTTC
CASSRQGNGYTF
>TRBJ2-7|NA|TRBV3-1/TRBV3-2|NA
TGTGCCAGCAGCCAAGTCTCCGGGACACCTTACCCCTACGAGCAGTACTTC
CASSQVSGTPYPYEQYF
>TRBJ1-6|NA|TRBV28|NA
TGTGCCAGCAGTTTTTTCGGGGGGCAAGATTCACCCCTCCACTTT
CASSFFGGQDSPLHF
>TRBJ1-2|TRBD1|TRBV6-5|NA
TGTGCCAGCAGTTACTCTAGGCGGGGACAGGTTGGCTACACCTTC
CASSYSRRGQVGYTF
>TRBJ1-3|NA|TRBV5-5|NA
TGTGCCAGCAGCTTGGCCGTGAGGACTTTTCAGGCGATAAACACCATATATTTT
CASSLAVRTFQAINTIYF
>TRBJ1-1|NA|TRBV6-1|few
TGTGCCAGCAGTGATCATGTGAACACTGAAGCTTTCTTT
CASSDHVNTEAFF
>TRBJ1-1|TRBD1|TRBV18|NA
TGTGCCAGCTCACCAAACAGGGGGCAGGGATTGAACACTGAAGCTTTCTTT
CASSPNRGQGLNTEAFF
>TRBJ1-1|NA|TRBV10-1|NA
TGCGCCAGCAGTGAAACAGGTTGCGACACTGAAGCTTTCTTT
CASSETGCDTEAFF
>TRBJ2-7|NA|TRBV2|NA
TGTGCCAGCAGGGTGGAGGGTTTCTCCTACGAGCAGTACTTC
CASRVEGFSYEQYF
>TRBJ2-1|TRBD2|TRBV28|NA
TGTGCCAGCAGTTTATCTTTATCGCTAGCGGGTGAGCAGTTCTTC
CASSLSLSLAGEQFF